This passage covers 27 T cell receptor beta chains from one sample sequenced in a study of spatial heterogeneity in lung cancer. Study results and caveats: Mutation tallies in tumors tracked expanded intratumoral alpha and beta TCR counts.

These receptors lack a known antigen. TCRdb recomputed calls from the 5' RACE reads with MiXCR, one row per CDR3 protein. Seen here are about 9,400 distinct CDR3 sequences, roughly 6% observed once, and the top ten hold 10%. Documented time point: sample taken at primary tumor resection. The input for sequencing was lung tumor tissue, taken at surgery. These TCRs come from a male donor with early-stage non-small cell lung cancer.

In its sample, this clonotype was seen many times. The J gene is TRBJ2-1, the V gene TRBV7-8; 9 bases match TRBD2. CDR3 length: 17 amino acids. Trimming removed 2 bases from V and 0 bases from J; junction bases left unmatched: 5. The germline V gene has CDR1 SGHVS and CDR2 FQNEAQ. CDR3 sequence reads: CASSLRLSGSSYNEQFF. CDR3 bases: TGTGCCAGCAGCTTACGCCTTAGCGGGAGCTCCTACAATGAGCAGTTCTTC.

The sample holds many counts of this clonotype. The chain employs TRBV7-9 and TRBJ1-2; D is undetermined. V shed 8 bases and J shed 0 bases, with 22 bases lying between them. Germline values: CDR1 SEHNR, CDR2 FQNEAQ (reference sequence). The CDR3 is made up of 17 amino acids. In nucleotides, the CDR3 is TGTGCCAGCCTTGATCTTGGAGCTAGGCGGTCTAACTATGGCTACACCTTC. Translating it yields CASLDLGARRSNYGYTF.

This clonotype was found many times. The chain is built from TRBV6-1 and TRBJ2-5; D may be TRBD1 (5 bases). Germline V gene lookup returns CDR1 MNHNS and CDR2 SASEGT. V was clipped by 7 bases and J by 5 bases, with 14 bases between them. This CDR3 comprises 13 residues. CDR3 residues: CASKVVGAETQYF. CDR3 DNA: TGTGCCAGCAAAGTCGTAGGGGCCGAGACCCAGTACTTC.

This clonotype is labeled as medium-sized (0.01 to 0.1%). This chain joins TRBV6-5 and TRBJ2-1, with 11 bases matching TRBD2. The CDR3 is 16 amino acids. The junction had 11 bases not matched to a gene; V was cut back by 5 bases and J by 8 bases. CDR1 and CDR2 (germline): MNHEY, SVGAGI. The CDR3 loop is CASSRAGTSGGHEQFF. The CDR3 region has the DNA TGTGCCAGCAGTCGAGCTGGGACTAGCGGAGGGCATGAGCAGTTCTTC.

This clonotype qualifies as large (0.1 to 1%). The CDR3 reads CASSLMQGGSHEQYF. In nucleotides, the CDR3 is TGTGCCAGCAGCTTAATGCAAGGCGGGAGCCACGAGCAGTACTTC. This chain links TRBV11-2 with TRBJ2-7, with 7 bases aligning to TRBD2. Germline V gene data show CDR1 as SGHAT and CDR2 as FQNNGV. The V segment lost 2 bases and the J segment 5 bases; nucleotides outside the gene matches: 9. The CDR3 is 15 residues long.

This clonotype was counted ten times or more. The chain joins TRBV28 to TRBJ2-5; a possible D gene is TRBD1 (5 bases). V lost 6 bases and J lost 0, with 20 bases in between. The CDR3 has 17 amino acids. Germline V gene lookup returns CDR1 MDHEN and CDR2 SYDVKM. DNA for the CDR3: TGTGCCAGCAGCCCTTATGCCCAGGGCAGGTACCAAGAGACCCAGTACTTC. Its translation is CASSPYAQGRYQETQYF.

The chain combines TRBV2 with TRBJ1-4; perhaps TRBD1 as D (6 bases). The germline V and J ends were trimmed by 6 bases and 0 bases, with 11 bases remaining between them. CDR1 is SNHLY, CDR2 FYNNEI, per germline. The CDR3 is 15 amino acids. The CDR3 DNA reads as TGTGCCAGCAGGAGGACAGTCGCAACTAATGAAAAACTGTTTTTT. This translates into CASRRTVATNEKLFF.

This clonotype showed up many times. The gene calls are TRBV27 and TRBJ1-6; a weak D match, TRBD1 (5 bases). This CDR3 region has 15 residues. Germline CDR1 MNHEY, CDR2 SMNVEV (reference sequence). V was clipped by 4 bases and J by 7 bases, with 14 bases between them. The CDR3 DNA sequence: TGTGCCAGCAGTTCTTGGGACGGCATAAATTCACCCCTCCACTTT. It codes for CASSSWDGINSPLHF.

This clonotype was counted many times. This chain connects TRBV10-3 to TRBJ2-5; D remains ambiguous. Looked up from germline, CDR1 is ENHRY and CDR2 is SYGVKD. The CDR3 runs 11 residues. Between the trimmed V and J ends, which lost 3 bases and 5 bases, there was a span of 4 bases. CDR3 protein: CAISDGETQYF. CDR3 sequence (DNA): TGTGCCATCAGTGACGGGGAGACCCAGTACTTC.

This clonotype has at least ten counts. The gene calls are TRBV5-1 and TRBJ2-7; the match to TRBD1 covers 8 bases. Germline V gene data show CDR1 as SGHRS and CDR2 as YFSETQ. The V segment lost 5 bases and the J segment 2 bases; nucleotides outside the gene matches: 9. The CDR3 consists of 15 residues. The CDR3 protein is CASRPTGGMPYEQYF. CDR3 sequence (DNA): TGCGCCAGCAGACCAACAGGGGGGATGCCCTACGAGCAGTACTTC. The whole variable domain, filled in from reference TRBV5-1 and TRBJ2-7, reads KAGVTQTPRYLIKTRGQQVTLSCSPISGHRSVSWYQQTPGQGLQFLFEYFSETQRNKGNFPGRFSGRQFSNSRSEMNVSTLELGDSALYLCASRPTGGMPYEQYFGPGTRLTVT.

By its share, this clonotype is medium-sized. The J gene is TRBJ1-6, the V gene TRBV6-6; 7 bases agree with TRBD1. The CDR3 has 18 residues. V was pared by 0 bases and J by 1 base, with 6 bases of the junction left unmatched. CDR1 is MNHNY and CDR2 is SVGAGI in the germline V gene (reference sequence). This CDR3 is CASSYSTTGDSYNSPLHF. The CDR3 DNA follows: TGTGCCAGCAGTTACTCGACCACAGGGGATTCCTATAATTCACCCCTCCACTTT.

This clonotype came up many times. The V gene is TRBV7-8, the J gene TRBJ2-1; 8 bases agree with TRBD1. The CDR3 length is 14 residues. Unmatched junction bases numbered 4, after V lost 6 bases and J lost 3 bases. CDR1 is SGHVS, CDR2 FQNEAQ, per germline. CDR3 in amino acids: CASRDRDIYNEQFF. CDR3 bases: TGTGCCAGCAGGGACAGGGATATCTACAATGAGCAGTTCTTC.

The table lists this clonotype with many counts. This rearrangement joins TRBV4-2 to TRBJ2-3, with 9 bases lining up with TRBD1. With 1 base clipped from V and 6 bases from J, the junction kept 5 bases outside the gene matches. The CDR3 spans 15 residues. CDR1 LGHNA and CDR2 YNFKEQ come from the germline V gene. The CDR3 DNA reads TGTGCCAGCAGCCAAGGGACAGGGGAGGGGGATACGCAGTATTTT. It is translated as CASSQGTGEGDTQYF.

This clonotype has at least ten counts. This chain uses TRBV10-3 with TRBJ1-5; possibly TRBD1 for D (6 bases). Germline assignment: CDR1 ENHRY and CDR2 SYGVKD. This CDR3 contains 13 residues. Trimming removed 9 bases at V and 5 bases at J, with 14 bases between. The chain's CDR3 is CAIRGGRDQPQHF. In DNA, the CDR3 is TGTGCCATAAGGGGGGGCCGGGATCAGCCCCAGCATTTT.

The chain recombines TRBV6-2 or TRBV6-3 with TRBJ2-3; maybe TRBD1 (6 bases). CDR1 is MNHEY and CDR2 is SVGEGT in the germline V gene. With 7 bases removed from V and 5 bases from J, the gap between germline ends came to 10 bases. The CDR3 spans 12 residues. The CDR3: CASNRALDTQYF. In DNA form, the CDR3 reads TGTGCCAGCAACAGGGCTTTAGATACGCAGTATTTT.

This clonotype occurred many times. The chain links TRBV29-1 to TRBJ1-1; D gene uncertain. Trimming took off 0 bases at V and 9 bases at J, with 5 bases between the two ends. CDR1 SQVTM and CDR2 ANQGSEA come from the germline V gene. The CDR3 contains 10 residues. The chain's CDR3 is CSVEEVQAFF. DNA of the CDR3: TGCAGCGTTGAAGAAGTACAAGCTTTCTTT.

The V gene is TRBV19, the J gene TRBJ1-5; D not resolved. CDR3 size: 16 residues. Germline-derived CDR1 and CDR2 are LNHDA and SQIVND (reference sequence). Trimming took 1 base from V and 3 from J, leaving 13 bases between them. The CDR3 protein is CASSIAKSTPNQPQHF. CDR3 nucleotides: TGTGCCAGTAGTATAGCGAAATCGACCCCCAATCAGCCCCAGCATTTT.

This clonotype appeared many times. This chain joins TRBV7-9 and TRBJ1-1, with D unresolved. CDR1 and CDR2 from the germline V gene are SEHNR and FQNEAQ (reference sequence). The CDR3 spans 14 residues. The germline V and J ends were trimmed by 4 bases and 1 base, with 10 bases remaining between them. This CDR3 reads CASSYRQRNTEAFF. The CDR3 bases are TGTGCCAGCAGCTACCGCCAAAGGAACACTGAAGCTTTCTTT.

This clonotype was counted at least ten times. The genes are TRBV18 and TRBJ1-6; a weak D match, TRBD1 (6 bases). With 3 bases removed from V and 6 bases from J, the gap between germline ends came to 12 bases. Germline V CDR1 and CDR2: KGHSH, LQKENI. This CDR3 is 15 amino acids long. CDR3 residues: CASSPGTGPNSPLHF. In DNA form, the CDR3 reads TGTGCCAGCTCACCCGGAACAGGGCCTAATTCACCCCTCCACTTT.

The J gene is TRBJ1-6, the V gene TRBV7-3, with TRBD1 matching over 10 bases. The CDR3 length is 15 residues. CDR1 is SGHTA, CDR2 FQGTGA, per germline. V shed 5 bases and J 5 bases; nucleotides not matched to a gene: 3. The DNA for the CDR3 is TGTGCCAGCAGCCGGACAGGGGGAGATAATTCACCCCTCCACTTT. It encodes CASSRTGGDNSPLHF. Using reference TRBV7-3 and TRBJ1-6 for the parts outside the CDR3, the full variable domain is GAGVSQTPSNKVTEKGKYVELRCDPISGHTALYWYRQSLGQGPEFLIYFQGTGAADDSGLPNDRFFAVRPEGSVSTLKIQRTERGDSAVYLCASSRTGGDNSPLHFGNGTRLTVT.

This clonotype is judged medium-sized. The CDR3 sequence: CASSFWGAVLDTEAFF. The CDR3, as DNA: TGTGCCAGCAGCTTTTGGGGGGCGGTTTTGGACACTGAAGCTTTCTTT. This sequence joins TRBV5-6 and TRBJ1-1; a weak D match, TRBD1 (6 bases). Per germline, CDR1 SGHDT and CDR2 YYEEEE. The V end lost 2 bases, the J end lost 3 bases, and 17 bases lay between the germline ends. This CDR3 is 16 amino acids long.

This clonotype has a count of ten or more. The J gene is TRBJ1-2, the V gene TRBV9; weak D call: TRBD1 (5 bases). The CDR3 is 13 amino acids. Germline V gene lookup returns CDR1 SGDLS and CDR2 YYNGEE. V lost 3 bases, J lost 7 bases, and 13 bases lay in between. The CDR3 nucleotides are TGTGCCAGCAGCGCCTGGACACATACTGGCTACACCTTC. This gives the protein CASSAWTHTGYTF.

In this sample, this clonotype turned up many times. The chain employs TRBV24-1 and TRBJ2-1, with a tentative D call TRBD1 (5 bases). Looked up from germline, CDR1 is KGHDR and CDR2 is SFDVKD. The germline V and J ends were trimmed by 5 bases and 0 bases, with 10 bases remaining between them. The CDR3 extends over 15 amino acids. The CDR3 sequence is CATSVRQFSYNEQFF. In DNA, the CDR3 is TGTGCCACCAGTGTCCGACAGTTCTCCTACAATGAGCAGTTCTTC.

This clonotype was observed many times. The J gene is TRBJ1-1, the V gene TRBV5-1; D is ambiguous. Looked up from germline, CDR1 is SGHRS and CDR2 is YFSETQ. V was pared by 1 base and J by 1 base, with 8 bases between. This CDR3 spans 14 amino acids. This CDR3 reads CASSLRAGNTEAFF. CDR3 DNA sequence: TGCGCCAGCAGCTTGAGGGCAGGGAACACTGAAGCTTTCTTT.

This clonotype came up many times. This chain joins TRBV7-3 and TRBJ2-1, with D possibly being TRBD2 (6 bases). This CDR3 region has 15 residues. V was cut by 4 bases and J by 4 bases, with 14 bases left in between. Germline CDR1 and CDR2: SGHTA and FQGTGA. Written as DNA, the CDR3 is TGTGCCAGCAGCTGGGTAGCGGCAATATACAATGAGCAGTTCTTC. This translates into CASSWVAAIYNEQFF.

In this sample, this clonotype turned up many times. V is TRBV19 and J is TRBJ2-1; 11 bases line up with TRBD2. The trim removed 6 bases at V and 6 bases at J, leaving 4 bases unmatched. The CDR3 runs to 14 residues. Germline V gene lookup returns CDR1 LNHDA and CDR2 SQIVND (reference sequence). For the CDR3, the DNA is TGTGCCAGTAGGGTCCTAGCGGGAGGCAATGAGCAGTTCTTC. Translated, it gives CASRVLAGGNEQFF.

The V and J genes are TRBV10-3 and TRBJ2-7; 10 bases map to TRBD1. V trimming: 0 bases; J trimming: 5 bases; junction bases outside the gene matches: 4. Germline V gives CDR1 ENHRY, CDR2 SYGVKD. The CDR3 loop spans 15 amino acids. CDR3 bases: TGTGCCATCAGTGAGTCGTATGACAGGGGGCACGAGCAGTACGTC. Translated: CAISESYDRGHEQYV.